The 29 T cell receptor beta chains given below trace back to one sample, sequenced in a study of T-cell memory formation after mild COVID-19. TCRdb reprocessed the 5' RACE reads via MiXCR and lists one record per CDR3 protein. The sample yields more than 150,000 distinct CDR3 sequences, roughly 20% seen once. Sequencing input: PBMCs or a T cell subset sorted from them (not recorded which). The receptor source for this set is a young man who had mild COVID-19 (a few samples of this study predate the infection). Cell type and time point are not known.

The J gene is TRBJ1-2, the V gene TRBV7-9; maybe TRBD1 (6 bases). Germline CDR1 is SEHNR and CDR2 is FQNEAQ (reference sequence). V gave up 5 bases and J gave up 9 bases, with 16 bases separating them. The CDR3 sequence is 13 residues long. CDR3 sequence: CASSTRGDGSYTF. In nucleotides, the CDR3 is TGTGCCAGCAGCACGAGGGGGGACGGTAGCTACACCTTC.

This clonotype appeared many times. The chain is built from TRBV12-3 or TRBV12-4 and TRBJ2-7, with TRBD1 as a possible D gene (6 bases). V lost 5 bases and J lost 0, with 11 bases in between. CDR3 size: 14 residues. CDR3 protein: CASSLWDNSYEQYF. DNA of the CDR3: TGTGCCAGCAGTCTATGGGACAACTCCTACGAGCAGTACTTC.

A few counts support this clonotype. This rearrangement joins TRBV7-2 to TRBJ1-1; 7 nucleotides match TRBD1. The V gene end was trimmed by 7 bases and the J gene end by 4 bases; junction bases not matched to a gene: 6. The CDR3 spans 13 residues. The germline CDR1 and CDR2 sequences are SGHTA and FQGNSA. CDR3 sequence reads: CASTRQGSTEAFF. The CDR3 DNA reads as TGTGCCAGCACCCGACAGGGCAGCACTGAAGCTTTCTTT.

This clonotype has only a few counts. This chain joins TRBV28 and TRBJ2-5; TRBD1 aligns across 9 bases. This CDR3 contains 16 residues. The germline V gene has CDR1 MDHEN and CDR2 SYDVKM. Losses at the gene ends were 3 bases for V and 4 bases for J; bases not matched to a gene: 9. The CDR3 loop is CASSFYRTGVGETQYF. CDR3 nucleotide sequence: TGTGCCAGCAGTTTTTATAGGACAGGGGTGGGAGAGACCCAGTACTTC.

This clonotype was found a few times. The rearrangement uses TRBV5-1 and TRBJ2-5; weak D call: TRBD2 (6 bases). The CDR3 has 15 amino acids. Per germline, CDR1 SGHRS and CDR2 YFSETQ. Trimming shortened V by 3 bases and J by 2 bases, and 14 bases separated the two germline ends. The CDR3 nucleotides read TGCGCCAGCAGCTCCCCGGGACTCCCTCAAGAGACCCAGTACTTC. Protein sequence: CASSSPGLPQETQYF. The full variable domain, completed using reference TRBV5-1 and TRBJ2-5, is KAGVTQTPRYLIKTRGQQVTLSCSPISGHRSVSWYQQTPGQGLQFLFEYFSETQRNKGNFPGRFSGRQFSNSRSEMNVSTLELGDSALYLCASSSPGLPQETQYFGPGTRLLVL.

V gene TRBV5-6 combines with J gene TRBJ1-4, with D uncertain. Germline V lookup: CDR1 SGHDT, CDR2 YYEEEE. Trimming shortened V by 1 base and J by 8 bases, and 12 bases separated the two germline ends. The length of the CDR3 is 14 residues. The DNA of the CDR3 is TGTGCCAGCAGCTTGAGACGAGAACGAGAAAAACTGTTTTTT. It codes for CASSLRREREKLFF.

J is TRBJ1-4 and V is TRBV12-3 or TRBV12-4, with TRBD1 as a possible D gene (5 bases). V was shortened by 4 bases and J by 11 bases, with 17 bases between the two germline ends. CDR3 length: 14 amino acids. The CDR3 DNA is TGTGCCAGCAGTTCCGGGGATGGGGCGGGGAAACTGTTTTTT. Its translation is CASSSGDGAGKLFF.

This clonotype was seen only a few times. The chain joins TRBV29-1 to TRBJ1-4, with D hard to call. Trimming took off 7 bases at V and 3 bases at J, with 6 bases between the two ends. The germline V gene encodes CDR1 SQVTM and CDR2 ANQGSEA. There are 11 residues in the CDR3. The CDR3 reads CSAVSNEKLFF. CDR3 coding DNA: TGCAGCGCCGTCTCTAATGAAAAACTGTTTTTT.

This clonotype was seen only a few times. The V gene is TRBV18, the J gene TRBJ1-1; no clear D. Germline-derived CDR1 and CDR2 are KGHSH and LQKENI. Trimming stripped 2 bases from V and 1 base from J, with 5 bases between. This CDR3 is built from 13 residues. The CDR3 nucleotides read TGTGCCAGCTCACCAGAACAGAACACTGAAGCTTTCTTT. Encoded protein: CASSPEQNTEAFF.

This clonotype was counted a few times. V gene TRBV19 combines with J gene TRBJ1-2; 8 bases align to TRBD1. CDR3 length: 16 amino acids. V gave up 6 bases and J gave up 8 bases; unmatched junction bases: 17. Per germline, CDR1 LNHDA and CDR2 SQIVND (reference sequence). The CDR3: CASRDPLRTGFGGYTF. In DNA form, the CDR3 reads TGTGCCAGTAGAGACCCCCTCCGGACAGGGTTCGGGGGCTACACCTTC.

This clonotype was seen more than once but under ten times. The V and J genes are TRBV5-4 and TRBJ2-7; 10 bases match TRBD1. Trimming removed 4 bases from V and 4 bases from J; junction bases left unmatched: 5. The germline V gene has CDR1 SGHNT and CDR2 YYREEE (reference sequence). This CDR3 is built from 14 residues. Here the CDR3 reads CASSKPGQGYEQYF. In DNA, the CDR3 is TGTGCCAGCAGCAAGCCGGGACAGGGGTACGAGCAGTACTTC. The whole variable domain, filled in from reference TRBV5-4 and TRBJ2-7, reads ETGVTQSPTHLIKTRGQQVTLRCSSQSGHNTVSWYQQALGQGPQFIFQYYREEENGRGNFPPRFSGLQFPNYSSELNVNALELDDSALYLCASSKPGQGYEQYFGPGTRLTVT.

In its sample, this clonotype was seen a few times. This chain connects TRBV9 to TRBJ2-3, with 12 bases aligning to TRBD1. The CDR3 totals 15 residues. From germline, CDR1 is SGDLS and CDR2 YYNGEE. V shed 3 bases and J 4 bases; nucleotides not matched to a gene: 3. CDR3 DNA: TGTGCCAGCAGCGGGGACAGGGGGCGCGCAGATACGCAGTATTTT. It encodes CASSGDRGRADTQYF.

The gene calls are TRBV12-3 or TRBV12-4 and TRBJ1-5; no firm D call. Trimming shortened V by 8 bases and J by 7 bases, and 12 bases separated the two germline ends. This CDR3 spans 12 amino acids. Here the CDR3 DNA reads TGTGCCAGCGGGCTGGTTGGGCAGCCCCAGCATTTT. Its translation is CASGLVGQPQHF.

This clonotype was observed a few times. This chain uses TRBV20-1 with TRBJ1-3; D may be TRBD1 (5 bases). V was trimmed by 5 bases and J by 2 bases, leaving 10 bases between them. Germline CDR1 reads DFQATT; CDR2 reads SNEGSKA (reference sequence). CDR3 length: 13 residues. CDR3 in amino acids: CSASGNTGNTIYF. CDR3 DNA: TGCAGTGCTTCAGGGAACACTGGAAACACCATATATTTT.

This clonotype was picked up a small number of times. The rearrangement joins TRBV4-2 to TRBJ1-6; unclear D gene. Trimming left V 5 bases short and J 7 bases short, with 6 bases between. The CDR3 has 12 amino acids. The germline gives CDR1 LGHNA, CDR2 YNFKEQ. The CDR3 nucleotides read TGTGCCAGCAGCACTCAGAATTCACCCCTCCACTTT. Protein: CASSTQNSPLHF.

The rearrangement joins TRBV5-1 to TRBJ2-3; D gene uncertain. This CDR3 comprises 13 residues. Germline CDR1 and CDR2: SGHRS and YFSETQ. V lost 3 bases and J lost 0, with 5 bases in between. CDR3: CASSSTSTDTQYF. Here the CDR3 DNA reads TGCGCCAGCAGCTCCACTAGCACAGATACGCAGTATTTT.

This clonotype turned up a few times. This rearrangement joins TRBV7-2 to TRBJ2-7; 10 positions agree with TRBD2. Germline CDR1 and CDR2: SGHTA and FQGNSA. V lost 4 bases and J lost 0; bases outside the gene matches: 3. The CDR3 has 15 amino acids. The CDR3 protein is CASSSIAGGSYEQYF. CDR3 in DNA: TGTGCCAGCAGCTCTATAGCGGGGGGCTCCTACGAGCAGTACTTC.

The CDR3 sequence: CASSPDYQETQYF. The DNA for the CDR3 is TGTGCCAGCAGCCCGGACTACCAAGAGACCCAGTACTTC. V usage is TRBV7-3 and J usage is TRBJ2-5; the D gene is possibly TRBD2 (5 bases). Germline V gene lookup returns CDR1 SGHTA and CDR2 FQGTGA. This CDR3 contains 13 residues. The ends were cut back, 5 bases at V and 0 bases at J, with 7 bases in the middle.

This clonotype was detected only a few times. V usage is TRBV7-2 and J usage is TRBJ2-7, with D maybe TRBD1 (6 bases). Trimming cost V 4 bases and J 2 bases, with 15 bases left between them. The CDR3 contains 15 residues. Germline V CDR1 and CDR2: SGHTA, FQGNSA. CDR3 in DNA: TGTGCCAGCAGCTCCCGCTCCAGGGGCCCCTACGAGCAGTACTTC. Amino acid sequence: CASSSRSRGPYEQYF.

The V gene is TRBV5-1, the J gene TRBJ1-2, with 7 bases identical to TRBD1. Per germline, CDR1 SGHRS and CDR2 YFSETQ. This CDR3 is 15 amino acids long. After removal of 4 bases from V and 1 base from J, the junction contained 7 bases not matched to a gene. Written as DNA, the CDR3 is TGCGCCAGCAGCCCGGCCACAGGGGTTAACTATGGCTACACCTTC. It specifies CASSPATGVNYGYTF.

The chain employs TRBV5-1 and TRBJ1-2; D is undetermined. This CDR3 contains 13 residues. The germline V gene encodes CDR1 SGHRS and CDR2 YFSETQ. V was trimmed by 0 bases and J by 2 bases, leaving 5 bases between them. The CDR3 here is CASSLEANYGYTF. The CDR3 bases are TGCGCCAGCAGCTTGGAGGCCAACTATGGCTACACCTTC.

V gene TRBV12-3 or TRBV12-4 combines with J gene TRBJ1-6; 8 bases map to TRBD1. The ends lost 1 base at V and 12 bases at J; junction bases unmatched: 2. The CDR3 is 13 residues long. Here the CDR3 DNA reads TGTGCCAGCAGTTTAGTCGGACAGGGACCCCTCCACTTT. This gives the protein CASSLVGQGPLHF.

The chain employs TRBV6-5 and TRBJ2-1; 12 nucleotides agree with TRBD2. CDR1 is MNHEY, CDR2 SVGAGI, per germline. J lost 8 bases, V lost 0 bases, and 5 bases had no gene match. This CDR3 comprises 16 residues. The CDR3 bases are TGTGCCAGCAGTTACTCACTAGCGGGGGGCCTGGATGAGCAGTTCTTC. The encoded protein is CASSYSLAGGLDEQFF.

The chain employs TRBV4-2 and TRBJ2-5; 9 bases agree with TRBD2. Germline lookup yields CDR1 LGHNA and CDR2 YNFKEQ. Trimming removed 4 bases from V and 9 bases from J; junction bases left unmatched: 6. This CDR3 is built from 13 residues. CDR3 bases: TGTGCCAGCAGCCTTGCAGAGCGGGAGGCCCAGTACTTC. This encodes CASSLAEREAQYF.

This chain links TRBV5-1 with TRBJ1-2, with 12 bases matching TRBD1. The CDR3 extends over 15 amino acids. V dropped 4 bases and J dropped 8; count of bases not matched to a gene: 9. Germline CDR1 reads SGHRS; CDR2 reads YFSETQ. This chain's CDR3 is CASSGQPGQGAGYTF. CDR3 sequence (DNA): TGCGCCAGCAGCGGGCAACCGGGACAGGGGGCCGGCTACACCTTC.

Written as DNA, the CDR3 is TGCAGTGCTCCTCTCAGGGGGCAGGTTGAAAAACTGTTTTTT. It translates to CSAPLRGQVEKLFF. The V call is TRBV20-1, the J call TRBJ1-4; TRBD1 agrees at 8 bases. CDR1 is DFQATT and CDR2 is SNEGSKA in the germline V gene (reference sequence). Trimming removed 5 bases from V and 7 bases from J; junction bases left unmatched: 9. The CDR3 length is 14 residues.

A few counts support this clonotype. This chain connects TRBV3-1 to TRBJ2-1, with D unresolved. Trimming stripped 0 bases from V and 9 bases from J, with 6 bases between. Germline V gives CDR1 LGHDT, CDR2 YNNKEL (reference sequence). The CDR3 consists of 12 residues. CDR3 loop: CASSQDRGEQFF. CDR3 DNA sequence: TGTGCCAGCAGCCAAGACAGAGGTGAGCAGTTCTTC.

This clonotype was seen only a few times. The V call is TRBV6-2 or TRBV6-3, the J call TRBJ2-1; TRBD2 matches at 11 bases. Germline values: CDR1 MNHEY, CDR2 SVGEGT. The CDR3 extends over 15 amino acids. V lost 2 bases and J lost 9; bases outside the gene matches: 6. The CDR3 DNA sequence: TGTGCCAGCAGTTACCCGAGGACTAGCGGGTTTGAGCAGTTCTTC. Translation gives CASSYPRTSGFEQFF.

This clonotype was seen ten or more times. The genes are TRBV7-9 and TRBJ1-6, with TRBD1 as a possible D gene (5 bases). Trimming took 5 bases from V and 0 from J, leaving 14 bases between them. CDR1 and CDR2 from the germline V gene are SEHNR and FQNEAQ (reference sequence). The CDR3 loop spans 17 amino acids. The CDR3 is CASSRPMGTSYNSPLHF. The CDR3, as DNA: TGTGCCAGCAGCCGTCCGATGGGGACCTCCTATAATTCACCCCTCCACTTT.